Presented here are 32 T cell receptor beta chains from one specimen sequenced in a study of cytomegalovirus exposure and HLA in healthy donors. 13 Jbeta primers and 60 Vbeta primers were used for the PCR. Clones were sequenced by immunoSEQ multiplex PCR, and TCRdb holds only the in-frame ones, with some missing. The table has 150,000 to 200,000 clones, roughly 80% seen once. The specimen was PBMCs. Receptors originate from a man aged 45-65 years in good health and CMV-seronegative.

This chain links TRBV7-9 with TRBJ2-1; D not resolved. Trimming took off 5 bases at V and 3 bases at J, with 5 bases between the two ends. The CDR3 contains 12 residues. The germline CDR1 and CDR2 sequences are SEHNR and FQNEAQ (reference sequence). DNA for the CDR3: TGTGCCAGCAGCACAAACTACAATGAGCAGTTCTTC. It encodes CASSTNYNEQFF.

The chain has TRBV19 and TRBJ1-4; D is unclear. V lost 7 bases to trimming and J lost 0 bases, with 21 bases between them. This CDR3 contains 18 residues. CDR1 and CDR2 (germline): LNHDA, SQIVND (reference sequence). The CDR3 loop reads CASTDGHRRDSTNEKLFF. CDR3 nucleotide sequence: TGTGCCAGTACGGATGGCCATCGACGGGATTCAACTAATGAAAAACTGTTTTTT.

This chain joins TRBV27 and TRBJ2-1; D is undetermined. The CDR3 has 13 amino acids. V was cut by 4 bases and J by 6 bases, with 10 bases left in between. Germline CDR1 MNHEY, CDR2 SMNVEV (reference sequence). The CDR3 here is CASSSGGFNEQFF. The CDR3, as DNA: TGTGCCAGCAGTTCGGGTGGGTTCAATGAGCAGTTCTTC.

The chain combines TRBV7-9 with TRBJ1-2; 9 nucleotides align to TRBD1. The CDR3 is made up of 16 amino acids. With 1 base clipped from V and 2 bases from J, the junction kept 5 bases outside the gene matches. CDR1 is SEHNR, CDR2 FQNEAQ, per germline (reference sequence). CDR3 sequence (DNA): TGTGCCAGCAGCTTAGAGCCGGACAGGGGCAACTATGGCTACACCTTC. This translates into CASSLEPDRGNYGYTF.

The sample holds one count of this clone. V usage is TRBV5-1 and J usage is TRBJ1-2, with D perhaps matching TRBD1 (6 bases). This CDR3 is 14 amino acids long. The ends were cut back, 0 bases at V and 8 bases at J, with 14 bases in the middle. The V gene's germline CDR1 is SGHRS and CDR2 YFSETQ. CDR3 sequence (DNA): TGCGCCAGCAGCTTGGCACAGGGTCTCAGCGGCTACACCTTC. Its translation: CASSLAQGLSGYTF.

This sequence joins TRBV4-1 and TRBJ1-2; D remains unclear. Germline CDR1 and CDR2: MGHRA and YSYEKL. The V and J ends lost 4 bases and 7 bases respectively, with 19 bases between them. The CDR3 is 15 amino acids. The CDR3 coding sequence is TGCGCCAGCAGCCCCCCTCTGGCAGGCCCCTCTGGCTACACCTTC. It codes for CASSPPLAGPSGYTF.

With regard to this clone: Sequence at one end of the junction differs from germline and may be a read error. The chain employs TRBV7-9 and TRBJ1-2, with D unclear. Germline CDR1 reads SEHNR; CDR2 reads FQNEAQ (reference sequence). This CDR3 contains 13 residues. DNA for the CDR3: TGTTCCAGCAGCCTCACAGCTAACTATGGCTACACCTTC. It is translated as CSSSLTANYGYTF.

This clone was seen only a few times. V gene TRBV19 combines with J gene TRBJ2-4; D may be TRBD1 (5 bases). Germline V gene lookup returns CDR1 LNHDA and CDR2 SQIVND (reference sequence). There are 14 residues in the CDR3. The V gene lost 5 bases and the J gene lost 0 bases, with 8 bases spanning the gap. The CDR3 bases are TGTGCCAGTAGTCTGGACATAGCCAAAAACATTCAGTACTTC. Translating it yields CASSLDIAKNIQYF.

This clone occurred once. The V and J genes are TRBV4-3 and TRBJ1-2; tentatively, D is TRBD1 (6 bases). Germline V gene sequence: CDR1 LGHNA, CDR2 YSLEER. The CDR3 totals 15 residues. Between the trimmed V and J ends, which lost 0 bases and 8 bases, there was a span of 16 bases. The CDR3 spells CASSQDRAGVYGYTF. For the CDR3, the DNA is TGCGCCAGCAGCCAAGATAGGGCAGGGGTCTACGGCTACACCTTC.

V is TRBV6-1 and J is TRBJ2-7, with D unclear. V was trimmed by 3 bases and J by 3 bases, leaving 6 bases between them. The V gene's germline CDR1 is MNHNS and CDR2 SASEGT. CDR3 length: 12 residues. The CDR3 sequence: CASSDQVYEQYF. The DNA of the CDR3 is TGTGCCAGCAGTGATCAGGTCTACGAGCAGTACTTC.

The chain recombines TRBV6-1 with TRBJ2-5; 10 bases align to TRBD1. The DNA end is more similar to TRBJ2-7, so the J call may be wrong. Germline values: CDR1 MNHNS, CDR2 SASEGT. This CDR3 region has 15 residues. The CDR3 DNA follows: TGTGCCAGCAGTTCTGGGGGGACAGGGGACTACGAGCAGTACTTC. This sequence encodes CASSSGGTGDYEQYF.

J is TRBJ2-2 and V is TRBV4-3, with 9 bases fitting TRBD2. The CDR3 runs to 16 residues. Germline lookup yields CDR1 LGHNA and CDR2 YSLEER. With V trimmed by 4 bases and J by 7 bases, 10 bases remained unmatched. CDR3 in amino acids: CASSPQPAGGDGELFF. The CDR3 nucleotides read TGCGCCAGCAGCCCCCAGCCAGCGGGGGGTGACGGGGAGCTGTTTTTT.

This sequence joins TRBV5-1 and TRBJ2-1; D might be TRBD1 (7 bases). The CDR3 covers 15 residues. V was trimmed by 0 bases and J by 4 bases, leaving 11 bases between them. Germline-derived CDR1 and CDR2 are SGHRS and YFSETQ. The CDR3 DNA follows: TGCGCCAGCAGCTTGGACCCAGGGGGGTACAATGAGCAGTTCTTC. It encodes CASSLDPGGYNEQFF.

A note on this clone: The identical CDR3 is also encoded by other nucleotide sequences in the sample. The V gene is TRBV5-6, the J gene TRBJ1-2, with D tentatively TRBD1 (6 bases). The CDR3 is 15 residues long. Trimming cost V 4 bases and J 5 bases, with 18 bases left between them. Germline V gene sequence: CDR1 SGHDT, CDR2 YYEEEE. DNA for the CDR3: TGTGCCAGCAGCCTGGCTCCAGGGGCAGGGTATGGCTACACCTTC. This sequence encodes CASSLAPGAGYGYTF. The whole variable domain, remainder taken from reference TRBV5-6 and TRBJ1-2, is DAGVTQSPTHLIKTRGQQVTLRCSPKSGHDTVSWYQQALGQGPQFIFQYYEEEERQRGNFPDRFSGHQFPNYSSELNVNALLLGDSALYLCASSLAPGAGYGYTFGSGTRLTVV.

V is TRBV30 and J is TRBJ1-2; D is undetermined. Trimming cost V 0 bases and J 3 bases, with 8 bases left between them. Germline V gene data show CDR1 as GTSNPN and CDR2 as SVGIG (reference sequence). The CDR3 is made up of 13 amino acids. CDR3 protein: CAWSVEADYGYTF. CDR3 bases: TGTGCCTGGAGTGTAGAGGCAGACTATGGCTACACCTTC.

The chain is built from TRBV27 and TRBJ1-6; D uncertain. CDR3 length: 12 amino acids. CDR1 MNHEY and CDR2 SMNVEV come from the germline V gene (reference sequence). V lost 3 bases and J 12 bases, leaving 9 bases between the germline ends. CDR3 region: CASSFPGLPLHF. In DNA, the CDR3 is TGTGCCAGCAGTTTCCCCGGGTTACCCCTCCACTTT.

The CDR3 is CASKRSGPLGYGYTF. CDR3 in DNA: TGTGCCAGCAAGAGGTCGGGTCCTCTTGGCTATGGCTACACCTTC. The chain links TRBV6-5 to TRBJ1-2; D is unclear. The V gene lost 7 bases and the J gene lost 4 bases, with 19 bases spanning the gap. Germline CDR1 is MNHEY and CDR2 is SVGAGI. This CDR3 has 15 residues.

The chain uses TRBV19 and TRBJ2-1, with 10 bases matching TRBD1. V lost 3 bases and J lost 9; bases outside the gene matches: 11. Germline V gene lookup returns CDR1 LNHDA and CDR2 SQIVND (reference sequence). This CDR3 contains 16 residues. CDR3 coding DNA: TGTGCCAGTAGTATGCATCCCGGGACAGGGGCCGGTGAGCAGTTCTTC. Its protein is CASSMHPGTGAGEQFF.

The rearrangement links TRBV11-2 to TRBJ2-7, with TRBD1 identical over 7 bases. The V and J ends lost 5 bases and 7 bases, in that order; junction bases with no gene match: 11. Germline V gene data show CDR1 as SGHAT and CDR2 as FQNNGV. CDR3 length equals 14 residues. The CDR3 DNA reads TGTGCCAGCAGCAAAAAAACAGGGGTCGTTGAGCAGTACTTC. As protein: CASSKKTGVVEQYF.

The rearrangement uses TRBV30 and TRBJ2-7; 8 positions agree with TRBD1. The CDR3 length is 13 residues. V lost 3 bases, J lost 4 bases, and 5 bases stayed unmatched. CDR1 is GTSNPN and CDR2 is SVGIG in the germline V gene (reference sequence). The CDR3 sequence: CAWSADRGYEQYF. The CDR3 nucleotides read TGTGCCTGGAGCGCAGACAGGGGTTACGAGCAGTACTTC.

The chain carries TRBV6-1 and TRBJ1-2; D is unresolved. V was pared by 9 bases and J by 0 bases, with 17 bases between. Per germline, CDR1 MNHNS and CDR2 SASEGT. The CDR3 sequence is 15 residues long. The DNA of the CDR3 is TGTGCCAGTACTGGTTCGACACCAGCTAACTATGGCTACACCTTC. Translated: CASTGSTPANYGYTF.

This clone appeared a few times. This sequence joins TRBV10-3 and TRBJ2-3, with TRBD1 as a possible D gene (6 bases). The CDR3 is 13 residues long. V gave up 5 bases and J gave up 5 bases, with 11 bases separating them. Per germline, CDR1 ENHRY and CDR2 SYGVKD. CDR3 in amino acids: CAISLDRRDTQYF. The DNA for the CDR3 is TGTGCCATCAGTCTCGACAGGAGAGATACGCAGTATTTT.

In DNA, the CDR3 is TGTGCCAGCAGCTTAGGAGGACAGGTGGGCACAGATACGCAGTATTTT. Translating gives CASSLGGQVGTDTQYF. This chain links TRBV11-3 with TRBJ2-3; 7 bases are shared with TRBD1. The V gene end was trimmed by 1 base and the J gene end by 1 base; junction bases not matched to a gene: 5. The CDR3 runs to 16 residues. CDR1 SGHNT and CDR2 YENEEA come from the germline V gene.

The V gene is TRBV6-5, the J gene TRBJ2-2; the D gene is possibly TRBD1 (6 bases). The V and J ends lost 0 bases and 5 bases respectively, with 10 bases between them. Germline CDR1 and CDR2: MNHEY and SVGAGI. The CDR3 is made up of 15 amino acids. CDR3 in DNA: TGTGCCAGCAGTTACTCGACCAGGGGTACCGGGGAGCTGTTTTTT. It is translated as CASSYSTRGTGELFF.

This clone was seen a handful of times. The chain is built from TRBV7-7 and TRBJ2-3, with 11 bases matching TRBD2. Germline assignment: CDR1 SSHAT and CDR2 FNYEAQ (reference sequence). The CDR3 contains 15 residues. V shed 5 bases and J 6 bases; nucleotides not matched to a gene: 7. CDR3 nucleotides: TGTGCCAGCAGCCTGATAGCGGGGGGGTCGGATACGCAGTATTTT. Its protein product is CASSLIAGGSDTQYF.

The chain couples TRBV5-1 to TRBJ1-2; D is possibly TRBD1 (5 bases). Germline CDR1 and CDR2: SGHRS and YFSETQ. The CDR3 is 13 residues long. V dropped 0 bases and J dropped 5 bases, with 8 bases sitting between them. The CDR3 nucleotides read TGCGCCAGCAGCTTGGAAGGGGAATATGGCTACACCTTC. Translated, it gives CASSLEGEYGYTF.

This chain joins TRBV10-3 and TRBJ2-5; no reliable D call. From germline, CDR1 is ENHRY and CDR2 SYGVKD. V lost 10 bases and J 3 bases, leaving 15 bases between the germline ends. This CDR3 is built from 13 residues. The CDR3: CATPRRTEETQYF. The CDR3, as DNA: TGTGCCACCCCAAGACGTACAGAAGAGACCCAGTACTTC.

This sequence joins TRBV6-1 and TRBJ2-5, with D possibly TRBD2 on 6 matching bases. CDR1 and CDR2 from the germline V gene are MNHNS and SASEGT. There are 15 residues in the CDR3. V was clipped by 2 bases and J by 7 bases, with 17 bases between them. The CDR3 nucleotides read TGTGCCAGCAGTGAATGGGGAGGAGGGGACGGGACCCAGTACTTC. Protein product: CASSEWGGGDGTQYF.

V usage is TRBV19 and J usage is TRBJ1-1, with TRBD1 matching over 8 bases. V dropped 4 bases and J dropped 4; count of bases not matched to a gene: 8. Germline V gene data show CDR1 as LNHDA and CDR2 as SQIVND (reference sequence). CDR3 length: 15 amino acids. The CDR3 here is CASSTTGVKRTEAFF. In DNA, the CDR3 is TGTGCCAGTAGTACGACAGGGGTTAAGCGCACTGAAGCTTTCTTT.

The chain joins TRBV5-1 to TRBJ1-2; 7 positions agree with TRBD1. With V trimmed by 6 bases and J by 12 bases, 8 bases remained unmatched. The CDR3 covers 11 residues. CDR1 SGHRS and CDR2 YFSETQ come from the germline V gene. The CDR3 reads CASIEGGRHTF. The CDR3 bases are TGCGCCAGCATTGAAGGGGGCCGCCACACCTTC.

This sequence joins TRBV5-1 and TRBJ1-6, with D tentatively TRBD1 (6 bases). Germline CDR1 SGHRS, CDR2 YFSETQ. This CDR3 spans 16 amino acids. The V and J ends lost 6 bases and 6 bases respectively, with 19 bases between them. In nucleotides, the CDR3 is TGCGCCAGCAACCTCAAGAACGGGGGGCTTAATTCACCCCTCCACTTT. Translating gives CASNLKNGGLNSPLHF. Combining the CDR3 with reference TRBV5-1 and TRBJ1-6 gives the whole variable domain KAGVTQTPRYLIKTRGQQVTLSCSPISGHRSVSWYQQTPGQGLQFLFEYFSETQRNKGNFPGRFSGRQFSNSRSEMNVSTLELGDSALYLCASNLKNGGLNSPLHFGNGTRLTVT.

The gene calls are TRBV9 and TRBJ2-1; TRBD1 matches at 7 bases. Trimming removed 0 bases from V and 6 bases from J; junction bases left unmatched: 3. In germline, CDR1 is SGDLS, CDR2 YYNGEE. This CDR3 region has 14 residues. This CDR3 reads CASSVEGQRNEQFF. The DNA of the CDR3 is TGTGCCAGCAGCGTAGAGGGACAGCGCAATGAGCAGTTCTTC.